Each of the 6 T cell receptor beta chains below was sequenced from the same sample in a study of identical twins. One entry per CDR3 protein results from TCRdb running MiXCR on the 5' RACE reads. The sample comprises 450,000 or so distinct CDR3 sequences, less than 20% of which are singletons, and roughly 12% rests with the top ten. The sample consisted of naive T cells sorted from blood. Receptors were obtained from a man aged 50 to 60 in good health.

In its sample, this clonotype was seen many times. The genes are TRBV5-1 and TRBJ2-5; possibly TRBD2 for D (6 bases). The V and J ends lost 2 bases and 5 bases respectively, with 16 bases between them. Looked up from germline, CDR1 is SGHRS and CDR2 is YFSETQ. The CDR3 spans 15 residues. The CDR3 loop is CASSLLAPVGETQYF. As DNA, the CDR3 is TGCGCCAGCAGCTTACTAGCTCCGGTGGGTGAGACCCAGTACTTC.

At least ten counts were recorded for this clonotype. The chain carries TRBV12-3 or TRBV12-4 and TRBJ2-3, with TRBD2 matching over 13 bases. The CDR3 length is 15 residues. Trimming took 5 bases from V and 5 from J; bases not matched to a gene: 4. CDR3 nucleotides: TGTGCCAGCAGTACTAGCGGGGGGGCGGTAGATACGCAGTATTTT. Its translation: CASSTSGGAVDTQYF.

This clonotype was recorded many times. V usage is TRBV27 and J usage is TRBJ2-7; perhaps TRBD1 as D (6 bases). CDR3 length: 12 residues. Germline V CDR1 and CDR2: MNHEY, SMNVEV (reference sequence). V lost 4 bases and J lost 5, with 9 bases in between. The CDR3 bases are TGTGCCAGCAGTTCCACAGGGAACGAGCAGTACTTC. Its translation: CASSSTGNEQYF.

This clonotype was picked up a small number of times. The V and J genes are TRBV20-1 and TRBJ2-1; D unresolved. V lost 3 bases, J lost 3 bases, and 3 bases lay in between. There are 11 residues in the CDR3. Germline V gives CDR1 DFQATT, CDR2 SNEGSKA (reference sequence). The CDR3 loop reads CSASLYNEQFF. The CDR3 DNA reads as TGCAGTGCTAGTCTCTACAATGAGCAGTTCTTC.

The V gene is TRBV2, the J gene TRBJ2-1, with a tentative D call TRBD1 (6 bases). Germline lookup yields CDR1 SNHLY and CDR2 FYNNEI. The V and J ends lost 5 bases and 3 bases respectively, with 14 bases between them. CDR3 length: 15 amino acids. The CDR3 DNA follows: TGTGCCAGCAGTCACAGGGCCCCTATCTACAATGAGCAGTTCTTC. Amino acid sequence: CASSHRAPIYNEQFF.

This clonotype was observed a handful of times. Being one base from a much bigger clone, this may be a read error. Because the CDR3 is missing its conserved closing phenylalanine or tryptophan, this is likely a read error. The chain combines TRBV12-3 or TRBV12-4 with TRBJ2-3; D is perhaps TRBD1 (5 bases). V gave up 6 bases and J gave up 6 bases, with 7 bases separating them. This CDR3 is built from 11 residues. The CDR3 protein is CASSPGDTQYS. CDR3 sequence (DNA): TGTGCCAGCAGCCCAGGGGATACGCAGTATTCT.